This is a list of T cell receptor beta chains from one sample in a study of control samples from healthy donors and cancer patients. Using immunoSEQ multiplex PCR, the repertoire was profiled, and TCRdb retains in-frame clones only, with some absent. The sample includes 130,000 to 150,000 clones, 91% of them seen just once. Specimen: blood. The receptors originated from a man between 25 and 39 years old in good health. Each CDR3 is given with its conserved first and last residue. D genes are given only for firm matches. The size of a clone is reported for some rows only, either as once, few or many, or as a class for expanded clones.

>NA|TRBJ1-5|TRBV6-1|NA
CASSEAGGANQPQHF
TGTGCCAGCAGTGAAGCGGGAGGGGCCAATCAGCCCCAGCATTTT
>NA|TRBJ2-1|TRBV9|TRBD2
CASSVWSGGAGEQFF
TGTGCCAGCAGCGTCTGGAGCGGGGGGGCCGGTGAGCAGTTCTTC
>NA|TRBJ2-7|TRBV2|TRBD2
CASSDTGGLFHEQYF
TGTGCCAGCAGCGATACGGGGGGGCTTTTTCACGAGCAGTACTTC
>NA|TRBJ1-1|TRBV10-1|TRBD1
CASSDLNPGQGVYEAFF
TGCGCCAGCAGTGACCTTAATCCGGGACAGGGGGTTTATGAAGCTTTCTTT
>NA|TRBJ1-2|TRBV10-2|TRBD1
CASTGTGVGAGYTF
TGCGCCAGCACCGGGACAGGGGTTGGCGCTGGCTACACCTTC
>NA|TRBJ1-2|TRBV6-5|TRBD1
CASSIGGTGSYGYTF
TGTGCCAGCAGCATCGGCGGGACAGGTTCCTATGGCTACACCTTC
>NA|TRBJ1-1|TRBV4-1|NA
CASSQGMNTEAFF
TGCGCCAGCAGCCAGGGGATGAACACTGAAGCTTTCTTT
>NA|TRBJ2-3|TRBV28|TRBD2
CASSPARTSPGTDTQYF
TGTGCCAGCAGCCCGGCTCGGACTAGTCCGGGCACAGATACGCAGTATTTT
>NA|TRBJ1-2|TRBV4-1|TRBD1
CASSQEPPGQGASYGYTF
TGCGCCAGCAGCCAAGAACCACCGGGACAGGGGGCTAGCTATGGCTACACCTTC
>NA|TRBJ2-1|TRBV7-3|TRBD2
CASSPTGGPGAEQFF
TGTGCCAGCAGCCCGACGGGGGGGCCCGGGGCTGAGCAGTTCTTC
>NA|TRBJ2-7|TRBV25-1|NA
CASNGRGRNEQYF
TGTGCCAGCAATGGTAGGGGCCGCAACGAGCAGTACTTC
>NA|TRBJ2-1|TRBV7-3|NA
CASSLTPTRSYNEQFF
TGTGCCAGCAGCTTAACCCCCACAAGATCCTACAATGAGCAGTTCTTC
>NA|TRBJ2-7|TRBV6-6|NA
CASSYSGAYEQYF
TGTGCCAGCAGTTACTCAGGGGCCTACGAGCAGTACTTC
>NA|TRBJ2-6|TRBV7-9|NA
CASTNRGGSGANVLTF
TGTGCCAGCACCAACCGCGGCGGATCCGGGGCCAACGTCCTGACTTTC
>NA|TRBJ2-3|TRBV15|NA
CATSRTPYDTQYF
TGTGCCACCAGCAGAACGCCTTATGATACGCAGTATTTT
>NA|TRBJ2-2|TRBV7-8|TRBD2
CASSLARGSSGELFF
TGTGCCAGCAGCTTAGCGCGGGGGTCGTCCGGGGAGCTGTTTTTT
>NA|TRBJ1-2|TRBV13|TRBD1
CASSLGTGGNYGYTF
TGTGCCAGCAGCTTAGGGACAGGGGGAAACTATGGCTACACCTTC
>once|TRBJ2-7|TRBV2|TRBD1
CAGKGQGGSYEQYF
TGTGCCGGAAAGGGACAGGGTGGCTCCTACGAGCAGTACTTC
>NA|TRBJ2-7|TRBV28|TRBD1
CASTPGWGTGTYEQYF
TGTGCCAGCACCCCTGGGTGGGGGACAGGGACCTACGAGCAGTACTTC
>NA|TRBJ2-3|TRBV9|TRBD2
CASSVVSGEDTQYF
TGTGCCAGCAGCGTAGTTAGCGGGGAAGATACGCAGTATTTT
>NA|TRBJ2-5|TRBV7-7|NA
CASSLEPGKTETQYF
TGTGCCAGCAGCTTAGAGCCGGGCAAGACGGAGACCCAGTACTTC
>NA|TRBJ1-3|TRBV2|NA
CASSAFWDSGNTIYF
TGTGCCAGCAGTGCGTTCTGGGACTCTGGAAACACCATATATTTT